One sample yielded the 17 T cell receptor beta chains listed below, sequenced in a study of shared T cell receptors in the human thymus. Repertoires were generated with immunoSEQ multiplex PCR, while TCRdb's copy carries only in-frame clones and drops some. This sample has some 660,000 clones, with 70% to 90% found just once. These same records also appear under a second study, on human thymus T cells.

The sequenced material came from thymocytes. Receptor source: a boy under two years old with a congenital heart defect.

The rearrangement links TRBV30 to TRBJ2-1; 8 nucleotides line up with TRBD2. This CDR3 region has 18 residues. Germline V CDR1 and CDR2: GTSNPN, SVGIG (reference sequence). Germline trimming cut 0 bases from V and 2 bases from J; bases unmatched to any gene: 12. The CDR3 loop reads CAWSVSGAGEGPYNEQFF. The CDR3 DNA reads TGTGCCTGGAGTGTAAGCGGAGCGGGAGAAGGACCCTACAATGAGCAGTTCTTC.

This clone was picked up a small number of times. V gene TRBV4-3 combines with J gene TRBJ2-5; D may be TRBD2 (5 bases). Looked up from germline, CDR1 is LGHNA and CDR2 is YSLEER. This CDR3 region has 15 residues. Deletions cut 3 bases from V and 3 bases from J, with 14 bases between. The CDR3 DNA reads as TGCGCCAGCAGCCAGTCCCCGGGGTATGAAGAGACCCAGTACTTC. This translates into CASSQSPGYEETQYF.

J is TRBJ2-7 and V is TRBV27, with 8 bases lining up with TRBD1. The CDR3 is made up of 13 amino acids. Trimming at V came to 5 bases and at J to 2 bases, leaving 2 bases not matched to a gene. Germline-derived CDR1 and CDR2 are MNHEY and SMNVEV (reference sequence). The CDR3 coding sequence is TGTGCCAGCAGTCCGACAGGGGCCTACGAGCAGTACTTC. It is translated as CASSPTGAYEQYF.

About this clone: At the DNA level, this CDR3 is encoded by other sequences in the same sample as well. The V call is TRBV4-3, the J call TRBJ1-6; the D gene is possibly TRBD1 (6 bases). V was pared by 0 bases and J by 4 bases, with 16 bases between. Looked up from germline, CDR1 is LGHNA and CDR2 is YSLEER. There are 18 residues in the CDR3. CDR3 coding DNA: TGCGCCAGCAGCCAAGAAGGGGGGGGGATACATTATAATTCACCCCTCCACTTT. It translates to CASSQEGGGIHYNSPLHF.

The chain has TRBV11-2 and TRBJ1-1, with TRBD1 identical over 8 bases. Per the germline V gene, CDR1 is SGHAT and CDR2 is FQNNGV. CDR3 length equals 18 residues. Germline trimming cut 5 bases from V and 4 bases from J; bases unmatched to any gene: 18. CDR3 nucleotide sequence: TGTGCCAGCAGCGCTAGCGTTCCAGGACAGGGAGCGATCACTGAAGCTTTCTTT. The encoded protein is CASSASVPGQGAITEAFF.

The chain couples TRBV7-9 to TRBJ1-2, with a possible D match to TRBD1 (5 bases). V was trimmed by 4 bases and J by 8 bases, leaving 26 bases between them. The CDR3 sequence is 17 residues long. In germline, CDR1 is SEHNR, CDR2 FQNEAQ (reference sequence). CDR3 sequence reads: CASSSSFWRDTHRGYTF. CDR3 bases: TGTGCCAGCAGCTCCTCGTTTTGGAGGGATACACACAGGGGCTACACCTTC.

CDR3 in amino acids: CASSVTGPSNQPQHF. CDR3 sequence (DNA): TGTGCCAGCAGCGTGACAGGACCTAGCAATCAGCCCCAGCATTTT. J is TRBJ1-5 and V is TRBV5-6; D might be TRBD1 (6 bases). The CDR3 is 15 residues long. From germline, CDR1 is SGHDT and CDR2 YYEEEE. Trimming pared 4 bases from V and 0 bases from J, leaving 11 bases between.

V gene TRBV10-3 combines with J gene TRBJ2-1; possibly TRBD2 for D (6 bases). This CDR3 has 12 amino acids. The V gene lost 10 bases and the J gene lost 7 bases, with 14 bases spanning the gap. The germline V gene has CDR1 ENHRY and CDR2 SYGVKD. CDR3 coding DNA: TGTGCCACGAGGCGGGATCTAAATGAGCAGTTCTTC. Translation gives CATRRDLNEQFF.

This clone was recorded only once. The CDR3 sequence: CASSFAGTSGATEQFF. CDR3 DNA sequence: TGTGCCAGCAGCTTTGCCGGGACTAGTGGAGCGACTGAGCAGTTCTTC. The rearrangement links TRBV13 to TRBJ2-1; 8 bases map to TRBD2. Germline V gene sequence: CDR1 PRHDT, CDR2 FYEKMQ (reference sequence). The J segment lost 9 bases and the V segment lost 3 bases, leaving 13 bases of the junction unmatched. The CDR3 is made up of 16 amino acids.

The chain couples TRBV29-1 to TRBJ2-1; 7 bases are shared with TRBD2. Trimming took 1 base from V and 7 from J; bases not matched to a gene: 7. Germline values: CDR1 SQVTM, CDR2 ANQGSEA. The CDR3 spans 14 residues. The CDR3 DNA sequence: TGCAGCGTTGAAGTATTAGGGACTACAAATGAGCAGTTCTTC. It codes for CSVEVLGTTNEQFF.

V is TRBV29-1 and J is TRBJ1-1, with a tentative D call TRBD1 (5 bases). The CDR3 totals 12 residues. V was pared by 6 bases and J by 1 base, with 9 bases between. The germline V gene has CDR1 SQVTM and CDR2 ANQGSEA. The CDR3: CSVLGQNTEAFF. CDR3 DNA sequence: TGCAGCGTCCTTGGACAGAACACTGAAGCTTTCTTT. Complete variable domain (other parts from reference TRBV29-1 and TRBJ1-1): SAVISQKPSRDICQRGTSLTIQCQVDSQVTMMFWYRQQPGQSLTLIATANQGSEATYESGFVIDKFPISRPNLTFSTLTVSNMSPEDSSIYLCSVLGQNTEAFFGQGTRLTVV.

The V and J genes are TRBV7-2 and TRBJ2-1; maybe TRBD2 (6 bases). Germline V gene lookup returns CDR1 SGHTA and CDR2 FQGNSA. Deletions cut 1 base from V and 0 bases from J, with 10 bases between. The CDR3 spans 16 residues. The CDR3 region has the DNA TGTGCCAGCAGCTTAGACGGGGGTAGCTCCTACAATGAGCAGTTCTTC. Translated, it gives CASSLDGGSSYNEQFF.

The V gene is TRBV11-2, the J gene TRBJ2-3, with D maybe TRBD2 (6 bases). Germline CDR1 and CDR2: SGHAT and FQNNGV. CDR3 length: 17 residues. Trimming removed 1 base from V and 5 bases from J, with 19 bases in between. CDR3 nucleotides: TGTGCCAGCAGCTTAGTTAAGGCGGGGTCAGGAGGAGATACGCAGTATTTT. Amino acids: CASSLVKAGSGGDTQYF.

In this sample, this clone turned up a few times. The chain joins TRBV19 to TRBJ2-3; D uncertain. Germline lookup yields CDR1 LNHDA and CDR2 SQIVND (reference sequence). V was shortened by 9 bases and J by 4 bases, with 17 bases between the two germline ends. The CDR3 is made up of 14 amino acids. The CDR3 loop reads CASTASPTSDTQYF. CDR3 nucleotide sequence: TGTGCCAGCACGGCCAGCCCGACTTCAGATACGCAGTATTTT.

V and J are TRBV9 and TRBJ2-1, with 13 bases lining up with TRBD2. The J segment lost 0 bases and the V segment lost 3 bases, leaving 9 bases of the junction unmatched. This CDR3 is built from 19 residues. Germline lookup yields CDR1 SGDLS and CDR2 YYNGEE. In nucleotides, the CDR3 is TGTGCCAGCAGCGCCGAGGGACTAGCGGGAAGGAGCTCCTACAATGAGCAGTTCTTC. It is translated as CASSAEGLAGRSSYNEQFF.

The rearrangement links TRBV5-6 to TRBJ1-5, with D possibly matching TRBD1 (6 bases). CDR1 SGHDT and CDR2 YYEEEE come from the germline V gene. Trimming pared 3 bases from V and 7 bases from J, leaving 11 bases between. The CDR3 runs to 13 residues. The CDR3 nucleotides read TGTGCCAGCAGCTCACAGGGTACCCAGCCCCAGCATTTT. It codes for CASSSQGTQPQHF. Variable domain in full (rest from reference TRBV5-6 and TRBJ1-5): DAGVTQSPTHLIKTRGQQVTLRCSPKSGHDTVSWYQQALGQGPQFIFQYYEEEERQRGNFPDRFSGHQFPNYSSELNVNALLLGDSALYLCASSSQGTQPQHFGDGTRLSIL.

The CDR3 is CASSPSTTSKWAEQYF. The CDR3 DNA reads TGTGCCAGCAGCCCCTCGACTACCTCCAAGTGGGCCGAGCAGTACTTC. The J gene is TRBJ2-7, the V gene TRBV13; D may be TRBD2 (5 bases). The germline V gene encodes CDR1 PRHDT and CDR2 FYEKMQ (reference sequence). V lost 5 bases and J 6 bases, leaving 23 bases between the germline ends. The CDR3 spans 16 residues.